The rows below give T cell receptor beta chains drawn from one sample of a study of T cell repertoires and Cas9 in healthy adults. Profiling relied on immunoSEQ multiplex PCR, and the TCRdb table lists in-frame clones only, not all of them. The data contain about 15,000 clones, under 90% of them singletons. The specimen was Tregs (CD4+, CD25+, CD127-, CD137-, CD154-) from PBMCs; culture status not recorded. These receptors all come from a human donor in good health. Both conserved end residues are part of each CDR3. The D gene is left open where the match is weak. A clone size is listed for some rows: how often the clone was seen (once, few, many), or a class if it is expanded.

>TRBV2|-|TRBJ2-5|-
TGTGCCAGCAGTTCTGGGAGCTGGGAGACCCAGTACTTC
CASSSGSWETQYF
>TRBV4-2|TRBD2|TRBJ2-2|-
TGTGCCAGCAGCCATACGGGGCGGGGGGGCTTGAGGCTGTTTTTT
CASSHTGRGGLRLFF
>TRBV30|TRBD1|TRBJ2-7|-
TGTGCCTTGACAGGGATCGGGTCCTACGAGCAGTACTTC
CALTGIGSYEQYF
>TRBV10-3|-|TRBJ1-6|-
TGTGCCATCAGTGAACAGGTCGGAGTTAATTCACCCCTCCACTTT
CAISEQVGVNSPLHF
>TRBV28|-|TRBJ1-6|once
TGTGCCAGCAGTGGGGTTGCGACATCCTATAATTCACCCCTCCACTTT
CASSGVATSYNSPLHF
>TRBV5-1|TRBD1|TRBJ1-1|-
TGCGCCAGCAGCTTGGTGGCAGGGGGCGTTGATGAAGCTTTCTTT
CASSLVAGGVDEAFF
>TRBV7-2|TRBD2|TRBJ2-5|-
TGTGCCAGCAGCTTAGGGAGGTTTGCGGGGGGCCCACAAGAGACCCAGTACTTC
CASSLGRFAGGPQETQYF
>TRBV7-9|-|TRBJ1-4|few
TGTGCCAGCAGCCGGACTTCCTGGGGTGAAAAACTGTTTTTT
CASSRTSWGEKLFF
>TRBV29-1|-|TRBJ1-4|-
TGCAGCTTTACAGGCCTTGGGGGTGAAAAACTGTTTTTT
CSFTGLGGEKLFF
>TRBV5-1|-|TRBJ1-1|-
TGCGCCAGCAGCCCGGGTAGGGGAGGCCCTGAAGCTTTCTTT
CASSPGRGGPEAFF
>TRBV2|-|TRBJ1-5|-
TGTGCCAGCAGTAGGTCAGGGATGGGCAATCAGCCCCAGCATTTT
CASSRSGMGNQPQHF
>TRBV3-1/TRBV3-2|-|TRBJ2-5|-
TGTGCCGCCGGAGAGACCCAGTACTTC
CAAGETQYF
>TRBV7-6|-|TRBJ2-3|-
TGTGCCAGCAGCTGGCAGGGGATAAGCACAGATACGCAGTATTTT
CASSWQGISTDTQYF
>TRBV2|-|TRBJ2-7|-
TGTGCCAGCAATCCGGACTCATCTTCGAAGCAGTACTTC
CASNPDSSSKQYF
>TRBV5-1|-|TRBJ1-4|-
TGCGCCAGCAGTTACCCTGATGAAAAACTGTTTTTT
CASSYPDEKLFF
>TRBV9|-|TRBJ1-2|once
TGTGCCAGCAGCTCCCGGTCCTCGGACTATGGCTACACCTTC
CASSSRSSDYGYTF
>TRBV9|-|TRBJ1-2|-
TGTGCCAGCAGCGTAGGGGGCACCTATGGCTACACCTTC
CASSVGGTYGYTF
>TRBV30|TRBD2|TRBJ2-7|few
TGTGCCTGGAGCGGGGGGTCCTTGGGGGGCGAGCAGTACTTC
CAWSGGSLGGEQYF
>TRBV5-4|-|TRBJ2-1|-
TGTGCCAGCAGCTTGGGCGGTTCTGTGATATACAATGAGCAGTTCTTC
CASSLGGSVIYNEQFF
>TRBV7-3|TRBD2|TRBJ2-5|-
TGTGCCAGCAGCTTAGCGGGGGTAGGGGAGACCCAGTACTTC
CASSLAGVGETQYF
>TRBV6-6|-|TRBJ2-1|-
TGTGCCAGCAGTTACTCCTGGCAGGGGGGTTATGAGCAGTTCTTC
CASSYSWQGGYEQFF
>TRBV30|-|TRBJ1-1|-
TGTGCCTGGACAAGACGTAGGGTCACTGAAGCTTTCTTT
CAWTRRRVTEAFF
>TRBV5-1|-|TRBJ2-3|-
TGCGCCAGCAGCTTGGTCCAGGGTTTAATCACAGATACGCAGTATTTT
CASSLVQGLITDTQYF
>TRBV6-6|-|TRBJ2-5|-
TGTGCCAGCAGAGGCAGCGGTAACCAAGAGACCCAGTACTTC
CASRGSGNQETQYF
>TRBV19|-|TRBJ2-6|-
TGTGCCAGTAGTCGCATAACCTCTGGGGCCAACGTCCTGACTTTC
CASSRITSGANVLTF
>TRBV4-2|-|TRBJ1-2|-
TGTGCCAGCAGCCAAGCGCGGGGCTATGGCTACACCTTC
CASSQARGYGYTF
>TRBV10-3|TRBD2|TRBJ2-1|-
TGTGCCATCAGTGGACTAGCGGGGGCTGGGGATGAGCAGTTCTTC
CAISGLAGAGDEQFF
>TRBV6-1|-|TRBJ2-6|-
TGTGCCAGCAGTGAACAGGGCAGGGTTCTCTCTGGGGCCAACGTCCTGACTTTC
CASSEQGRVLSGANVLTF
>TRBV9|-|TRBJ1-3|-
TGTGCCAGCAGCCCTGACAGTACTCCTGGAAACACCATATATTTT
CASSPDSTPGNTIYF
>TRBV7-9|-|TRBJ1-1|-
TGTGCCAGCAGCTTAGCGCTATTGGGGGAAAGCGCTTTCTTT
CASSLALLGESAFF
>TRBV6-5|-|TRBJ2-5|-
TGTGCCAGCAAGGGGGAAGGAGAGACCCAGTACTTC
CASKGEGETQYF
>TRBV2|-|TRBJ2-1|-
TGTGCCAGCAGTGATCGTGGGGGGGGCGTGAGAAGTTACAATGAGCAGTTCTTC
CASSDRGGGVRSYNEQFF
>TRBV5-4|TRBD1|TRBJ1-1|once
TGTGCCAGCAGCCGGGGACAGGCGAACACTGAAGCTTTCTTT
CASSRGQANTEAFF
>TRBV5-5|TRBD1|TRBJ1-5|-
TGTGCCAGCAGCTGGACAGGGGGCGAGGGTCAGCCCCAGCATTTT
CASSWTGGEGQPQHF
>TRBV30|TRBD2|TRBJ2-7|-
TGTGCCTTTTACCCTCTCAGCGGGACCACCGAGCAGTACTTC
CAFYPLSGTTEQYF
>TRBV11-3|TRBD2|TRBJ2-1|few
TGTGCCAGCAGCTTAGGGAGCGGGGGGGGCTACAATGAGCAGTTCTTC
CASSLGSGGGYNEQFF
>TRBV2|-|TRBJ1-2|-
TGTGCCAGCAGGGGACAAACGGAATCCTATGGCTACACCTTC
CASRGQTESYGYTF
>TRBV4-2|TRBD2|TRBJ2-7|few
TGTGCCAGCAGCCAATATCTAGCGGGGGTCTACGAGCAGTACTTC
CASSQYLAGVYEQYF
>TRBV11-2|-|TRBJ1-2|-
TGTGCCAGCAGCTTATCCGGGACCGAATATGGCTACACCTTC
CASSLSGTEYGYTF
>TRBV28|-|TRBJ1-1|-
TGTGCCAGCAGTTTATTGTGGGGGGGGAACACTGAAGCTTTCTTT
CASSLLWGGNTEAFF
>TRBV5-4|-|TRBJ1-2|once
TGTGCCAGCAGGGGGGATAGTTGGCGGGGCTACACCTTC
CASRGDSWRGYTF
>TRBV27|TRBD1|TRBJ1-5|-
TGTGCCAGCAGTCTGCAAAACAGGGGGCAGCCCCAGCATTTT
CASSLQNRGQPQHF
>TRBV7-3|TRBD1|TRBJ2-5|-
TGTGCCAGCAGCAGCGGACAGGGCATAGGAGAGACCCAGTACTTC
CASSSGQGIGETQYF